This T cell receptor beta chain was retrieved from a study of T cells in Graves' hyperthyroidism and ophthalmopathy. In this sample, this clonotype turned up many times. Antigen specificity is unknown. General study points: Separating ophthalmopathy from stable hyperthyroidism was achieved by a 13 V-J model.

The CDR3 is 14 amino acids. Germline loops: CDR1 SNHLY, CDR2 FYNNEI. Trimming cost V 6 bases and J 6 bases, with 14 bases left between them. From RNA transcripts, TCR beta CDR3 regions were amplified. The HTBI primer set drove a first-round RT-PCR of the TCR CDR3. TCRdb recomputed calls from the multiplex PCR reads with MiXCR, one row per CDR3 protein. The sample gives about half a million distinct CDR3 sequences, 22% of which show up once; approximately 54% is in the top ten. This TCR was recovered from a woman aged 65 to 85 with Graves' ophthalmopathy. The J gene is TRBJ2-2, the V gene TRBV2; a weak D match, TRBD2 (5 bases). The source material was blood. CDR3 nucleotides: TGTGCCAGCAGACTAGACCTTCAATCCGGGGAGCTGTTTTTT. Translating it yields CASRLDLQSGELFF.